This passage covers 12 T cell receptor beta chains from one sample sequenced in a study of beta chain features in type 1 diabetes. The authors reverse transcribed all of the isolated RNA, so sequencing captured expressed TCRB transcripts. Only in-frame clones appear in the TCRdb table, and some are missing; sequencing was by immunoSEQ multiplex PCR. Of 300,000 to 350,000 clones in the sample, 15% to 20% were seen once. Sequencing input: naive CD4+ T cells from blood. Every receptor here comes from a woman between 18 and 29 years old in good health.

This clone was recorded a few times. The rearrangement joins TRBV4-2 to TRBJ2-7, with D possibly TRBD1 on 6 matching bases. CDR3 length: 16 amino acids. Germline values: CDR1 LGHNA, CDR2 YNFKEQ. V shed 4 bases and J shed 0 bases, with 16 bases lying between them. The CDR3 DNA follows: TGTGCCAGCAGCCCTCAAGGGGGTCTAATCTCCTACGAGCAGTACTTC. This codes for CASSPQGGLISYEQYF.

V is TRBV2 and J is TRBJ2-2; 9 bases line up with TRBD1. Germline CDR1 SNHLY, CDR2 FYNNEI. The CDR3 extends over 15 amino acids. The ends lost 4 bases at V and 2 bases at J; junction bases unmatched: 2. The CDR3 DNA is TGTGCCAGCAGTGGGACAGGGGCTAACACCGGGGAGCTGTTTTTT. As protein: CASSGTGANTGELFF.

This clone was picked up a small number of times. The gene calls are TRBV7-2 and TRBJ2-3, with D possibly being TRBD2 (7 bases). The germline V gene has CDR1 SGHTA and CDR2 FQGNSA. The CDR3 has 15 amino acids. Trimming took off 2 bases at V and 11 bases at J, with 20 bases between the two ends. The CDR3 sequence is CASSLLADLQGMQYF. The CDR3 DNA is TGTGCCAGCAGCTTACTAGCGGACCTGCAGGGGATGCAGTATTTT.

There are a few counts of this clone. The V gene is TRBV10-3, the J gene TRBJ2-3; 9 nucleotides agree with TRBD2. Unmatched junction bases numbered 7, after V lost 5 bases and J lost 4 bases. Germline loops: CDR1 ENHRY, CDR2 SYGVKD. This CDR3 region has 15 residues. The CDR3 sequence is CAISRQREAPDTQYF. The CDR3 coding sequence is TGTGCCATCAGTAGACAGCGGGAGGCTCCAGATACGCAGTATTTT.

This clone was detected only a few times. The chain couples TRBV18 to TRBJ2-5, with 7 bases aligning to TRBD2. With 0 bases clipped from V and 0 bases from J, the junction kept 1 base outside the gene matches. Germline values: CDR1 KGHSH, CDR2 LQKENI. CDR3 size: 15 residues. CDR3 nucleotide sequence: TGTGCCAGCTCACCACCGGCGGGAGACCAAGAGACCCAGTACTTC. Translated: CASSPPAGDQETQYF.

In its sample, this clone was seen a few times. The rearrangement uses TRBV29-1 and TRBJ2-7; D possibly corresponds to TRBD2 (5 bases). The CDR3 spans 13 residues. V was cut by 6 bases and J by 5 bases, with 17 bases left in between. The germline V gene encodes CDR1 SQVTM and CDR2 ANQGSEA. This CDR3 reads CSVSRQRRNEQYF. CDR3 DNA sequence: TGCAGCGTCTCCCGGCAGCGGAGGAACGAGCAGTACTTC.

The rearrangement links TRBV30 to TRBJ2-3, with TRBD2 matching over 8 bases. V lost 3 bases and J lost 3; bases outside the gene matches: 5. This CDR3 is 14 amino acids long. CDR1 is GTSNPN, CDR2 SVGIG, per germline (reference sequence). DNA of the CDR3: TGTGCCTGGAGGCGCGGGACTAGAACAGATACGCAGTATTTT. Its translation: CAWRRGTRTDTQYF.

This clone came up a few times. The rearrangement joins TRBV5-6 to TRBJ1-1, with 7 bases identical to TRBD1. The CDR3 consists of 17 residues. Germline CDR1 reads SGHDT; CDR2 reads YYEEEE. The trim removed 5 bases at V and 3 bases at J, leaving 16 bases unmatched. The CDR3: CASRGGRGISKDTEAFF. CDR3 DNA sequence: TGTGCCAGCAGAGGGGGCAGGGGCATTAGTAAGGACACTGAAGCTTTCTTT.

V is TRBV29-1 and J is TRBJ2-5; 7 bases align to TRBD1. The DNA end favors TRBJ2-7, so the J call may be wrong. CDR3 length: 13 residues. Germline CDR1 is SQVTM and CDR2 is ANQGSEA. The chain's CDR3 is CSVDTGANGEQYF. The DNA of the CDR3 is TGCAGCGTCGATACAGGGGCGAATGGCGAGCAGTACTTC.

This clone came up a few times. The chain uses TRBV4-1 and TRBJ2-7, with D tentatively TRBD1 (5 bases). The CDR3 is 18 residues long. With 0 bases removed from V and 6 bases from J, the gap between germline ends came to 24 bases. Germline V lookup: CDR1 MGHRA, CDR2 YSYEKL. Written as DNA, the CDR3 is TGCGCCAGCAGCCAAGACCTAGGGTCCGGCTTCAAGGGGCCCGAGCAGTACTTC. Protein sequence: CASSQDLGSGFKGPEQYF.

The V gene is TRBV9, the J gene TRBJ2-2, with 8 bases aligning to TRBD2. This CDR3 has 14 residues. Germline V gene data show CDR1 as SGDLS and CDR2 as YYNGEE. After removal of 0 bases from V and 6 bases from J, the junction contained 1 base not matched to a gene. This CDR3 reads CASSVDGGAGELFF. For the CDR3, the DNA is TGTGCCAGCAGCGTAGACGGGGGGGCCGGGGAGCTGTTTTTT.

This clone appeared once. The chain carries TRBV2 and TRBJ2-5; TRBD1 is a possible D gene (6 bases). This CDR3 is 12 amino acids long. Per germline, CDR1 SNHLY and CDR2 FYNNEI. Between the trimmed V and J ends, which lost 6 bases and 5 bases, there was a span of 10 bases. This CDR3 reads CASRDRTETQYF. The CDR3, as DNA: TGTGCCAGCAGGGACAGAACTGAGACCCAGTACTTC. Based on the CDR3 plus reference TRBV2 and TRBJ2-5, the full variable domain is EPEVTQTPSHQVTQMGQEVILRCVPISNHLYFYWYRQILGQKVEFLVSFYNNEISEKSEIFDDQFSVERPDGSNFTLKIRSTKLEDSAMYFCASRDRTETQYFGPGTRLLVL.